The 15 T cell receptor beta chains presented below share a single source sample, sequenced in a study of blood T cell repertoires in COVID-19. Repertoires were generated with immunoSEQ multiplex PCR, while TCRdb's copy carries only in-frame clones and drops some. The data show around 130,000 clones, less than 85% seen once. Sequenced material: peripheral blood. The receptors were gathered from an older woman with acute or convalescent COVID-19.

The rearrangement links TRBV7-9 to TRBJ1-1; D uncertain. V shed 5 bases and J shed 1 base, with 23 bases lying between them. The CDR3 covers 18 residues. Germline V gives CDR1 SEHNR, CDR2 FQNEAQ (reference sequence). As DNA, the CDR3 is TGTGCCAGCAGCCGTTCGCAACCGCCGCCCACATGGAACACTGAAGCTTTCTTT. Amino acids: CASSRSQPPPTWNTEAFF.

This clone was detected once. The chain joins TRBV5-4 to TRBJ2-1; TRBD1 aligns across 7 bases. This CDR3 has 12 residues. V was clipped by 4 bases and J by 7 bases; unmatched bases: 2. From germline, CDR1 is SGHNT and CDR2 YYREEE (reference sequence). This CDR3 reads CASSIRGNEQFF. The CDR3 DNA reads TGTGCCAGCAGCATCAGGGGGAATGAGCAGTTCTTC.

The rearrangement joins TRBV12-3 or TRBV12-4 to TRBJ1-2; D gene unclear. Deletions cut 3 bases from V and 7 bases from J, with 12 bases between. This CDR3 is 13 amino acids long. The CDR3 loop is CASSFKSFGGYTF. Written as DNA, the CDR3 is TGTGCCAGCAGTTTTAAATCATTCGGTGGCTACACCTTC.

This chain connects TRBV20-1 to TRBJ2-5; the match to TRBD2 covers 8 bases. The CDR3 contains 11 residues. With V trimmed by 6 bases and J by 5 bases, 2 bases remained unmatched. Germline-derived CDR1 and CDR2 are DFQATT and SNEGSKA (reference sequence). CDR3 sequence: CSARTSETQYF. DNA for the CDR3: TGCAGTGCCCGGACTAGCGAGACCCAGTACTTC.

The chain is built from TRBV7-3 and TRBJ2-2; TRBD2 aligns across 7 bases. The germline gives CDR1 SGHTA, CDR2 FQGTGA. V was pared by 3 bases and J by 4 bases, with 2 bases of the junction left unmatched. This CDR3 comprises 14 residues. CDR3 sequence (DNA): TGTGCCAGCAGCTTGGGAGGGTTCACCGGGGAGCTGTTTTTT. It translates to CASSLGGFTGELFF.

A note on this clone: The germline gene is not matched at one end of the junction; a read error may be the cause. The chain joins TRBV5-1 to TRBJ2-5; weak D call: TRBD1 (6 bases). CDR3 length equals 12 residues. CDR1 is SGHRS and CDR2 is YFSETQ in the germline V gene. In DNA form, the CDR3 reads TGCGCCAGCAGTTTGGGGACATGGGCCCAGTACTTC. This sequence encodes CASSLGTWAQYF.

V and J are TRBV24-1 and TRBJ1-4, with 9 bases fitting TRBD1. CDR3 length equals 13 residues. Germline CDR1 and CDR2: KGHDR and SFDVKD. The trim removed 11 bases at V and 8 bases at J, leaving 8 bases unmatched. Here the CDR3 reads CAIQQGADEKLFF. Written as DNA, the CDR3 is TGTGCCATACAACAGGGGGCGGACGAAAAACTGTTTTTT.

The genes are TRBV12-3 or TRBV12-4 and TRBJ1-2; D is perhaps TRBD1 (5 bases). V was shortened by 4 bases and J by 7 bases, with 13 bases between the two germline ends. CDR3 length: 13 residues. Here the CDR3 DNA reads TGTGCCAGCAGTTCGAACAGGTTGGGTGGCTACACCTTC. Its translation is CASSSNRLGGYTF.

The CDR3: CASSADLGRGAFF. The CDR3 DNA reads TGCGCCAGCAGCGCCGACCTTGGACGGGGAGCTTTCTTT. The rearrangement links TRBV5-1 to TRBJ1-1; no clear D. The CDR3 sequence is 13 residues long. The ends were cut back, 4 bases at V and 10 bases at J, with 17 bases in the middle. Germline CDR1 SGHRS, CDR2 YFSETQ.

The chain combines TRBV5-4 with TRBJ1-2; a weak D match, TRBD1 (6 bases). Trimming cost V 4 bases and J 5 bases, with 15 bases left between them. The germline gives CDR1 SGHNT, CDR2 YYREEE (reference sequence). The CDR3 spans 14 residues. This chain's CDR3 is CASSVGQIPYGYTF. The CDR3, as DNA: TGTGCCAGCAGCGTTGGACAGATACCGTATGGCTACACCTTC.

V and J are TRBV6-5 and TRBJ1-3; tentatively, D is TRBD1 (6 bases). Trimming removed 8 bases from V and 0 bases from J, with 11 bases in between. Germline CDR1 and CDR2: MNHEY and SVGAGI. The CDR3 length is 14 residues. The CDR3 here is CASGRGSSGNTIYF. Written as DNA, the CDR3 is TGTGCCAGCGGGAGGGGGTCCTCTGGAAACACCATATATTTT.

V and J are TRBV3-1 (or the pseudogene TRBV3-2) and TRBJ2-1; D is perhaps TRBD1 (5 bases). CDR3 length: 14 amino acids. Per the germline V gene, CDR1 is LGHDT and CDR2 is YNNKEL (reference sequence). V lost 1 base and J lost 9, with 13 bases in between. The CDR3 nucleotides read TGTGCCAGCAGCCAAGGTCGGGTAGGGGTTGAGCAGTTCTTC. It encodes CASSQGRVGVEQFF.

This rearrangement joins TRBV19 to TRBJ2-5, with a tentative D call TRBD2 (8 bases). CDR3 length: 15 residues. Trimming shortened V by 3 bases and J by 2 bases, and 13 bases separated the two germline ends. From germline, CDR1 is LNHDA and CDR2 SQIVND (reference sequence). The CDR3 nucleotides read TGTGCCAGTAGTATTAGCGGGACAGCGCAAGAGACCCAGTACTTC. Translated, it gives CASSISGTAQETQYF. Based on the CDR3 plus reference TRBV19 and TRBJ2-5, the full variable domain is DGGITQSPKYLFRKEGQNVTLSCEQNLNHDAMYWYRQDPGQGLRLIYYSQIVNDFQKGDIAEGYSVSREKKESFPLTVTSAQKNPTAFYLCASSISGTAQETQYFGPGTRLLVL.

V usage is TRBV6-5 and J usage is TRBJ2-7, with 7 bases lining up with TRBD1. V lost 4 bases to trimming and J lost 5 bases; unmatched junction nucleotides: 8. Per germline, CDR1 MNHEY and CDR2 SVGAGI. The CDR3 length is 14 residues. The DNA of the CDR3 is TGTGCCAGCAGTTGGCGACAGGGTCCCCACGAGCAGTACTTC. Translation gives CASSWRQGPHEQYF.

This clone was picked up one time. The chain recombines TRBV18 with TRBJ2-6; 8 bases align to TRBD1. Germline lookup yields CDR1 KGHSH and CDR2 LQKENI. Trimming at V came to 3 bases and at J to 0 bases, leaving 4 bases not matched to a gene. The CDR3 is 17 residues long. This CDR3 reads CASSPGTGLSGANVLTF. The CDR3 bases are TGTGCCAGCTCACCCGGGACAGGTCTCTCTGGGGCCAACGTCCTGACTTTC.